This T cell receptor beta chain was sequenced during a study of blood T cell repertoires in COVID-19. Study-wide background: The analysed material was cDNA or gDNA that came from T cells, B-cell-depleted T cells, or PBMCs.

Participants spanned ages about 18 to 89 years and resided in 20 to 30 US areas. The data were produced by immunoSEQ multiplex PCR, yet TCRdb's version contains in-frame clones alone and is incomplete. The sample lists fewer than 200,000 clones, around 90% occurring once. CDR1 is SGHTA and CDR2 is FQGNSA in the germline V gene. The CDR3 covers 15 residues. J gave up 4 bases and V 2 bases, and 5 bases lay outside the gene matches. In its sample, this clone was seen once. The source material was PBMCs or T cells enriched from blood (not recorded which). This chain connects TRBV7-2 to TRBJ2-1; 7 bases align to TRBD1. The TCR comes from a woman aged 18-29 years who had recovered from COVID-19. CDR3 sequence: CASSLSQGEYNEQFF. The CDR3 nucleotides read TGTGCCAGCAGCTTATCGCAGGGGGAATACAATGAGCAGTTCTTC.